Following are 12 T cell receptor beta chains from one sample sequenced in a study of spatial heterogeneity in lung cancer. Time point: blood at routine non-recurrence follow-up after resection. Each CDR3 protein gets one entry after TCRdb re-called the 5' RACE reads with MiXCR. The sample includes over 85,000 distinct CDR3 sequences, approximately 19% of them seen just once. This specimen consisted of PBMCs, obtained at follow-up. Receptors originate from a male donor with early-stage non-small cell lung cancer.

The J gene is TRBJ2-3, the V gene TRBV7-6, with 7 bases that match TRBD2. This CDR3 has 17 residues. Unmatched junction bases numbered 11, after V lost 3 bases and J lost 2 bases. Germline V lookup: CDR1 SGHVS, CDR2 FNYEAQ. The CDR3 is CASSLPRLAGDTDTQYF. CDR3 DNA sequence: TGTGCCAGCAGCTTGCCCCGACTAGCTGGGGACACAGATACGCAGTATTTT. Combining the CDR3 with reference TRBV7-6 and TRBJ2-3 gives the whole variable domain GAGVSQSPRYKVTKRGQDVALRCDPISGHVSLYWYRQALGQGPEFLTYFNYEAQQDKSGLPNDRFSAERPEGSISTLTIQRTEQRDSAMYRCASSLPRLAGDTDTQYFGPGTRLTVL.

This clonotype came up a few times. The genes are TRBV20-1 and TRBJ2-2; the D is unclear. Germline lookup yields CDR1 DFQATT and CDR2 SNEGSKA (reference sequence). Between the trimmed V and J ends, which lost 3 bases and 2 bases, there was a span of 10 bases. CDR3 length: 14 residues. CDR3 coding DNA: TGCAGTGCTAGGCCGTTGGATAACACCGGGGAGCTGTTTTTT. Its translation is CSARPLDNTGELFF.

The gene calls are TRBV7-7 and TRBJ2-7; D is uncertain. The germline V gene encodes CDR1 SSHAT and CDR2 FNYEAQ (reference sequence). This CDR3 has 14 residues. The V and J ends lost 5 bases and 3 bases respectively, with 14 bases between them. DNA of the CDR3: TGTGCCAGCAGCCGGACGGGTTTCGACTACGAGCAGTACGTC. Its translation is CASSRTGFDYEQYV.

This clonotype is labeled as medium-sized (0.01 to 0.1%). The genes are TRBV20-1 and TRBJ2-1; D unclear. Germline CDR1 reads DFQATT; CDR2 reads SNEGSKA (reference sequence). Trimming removed 3 bases at V and 4 bases at J, with 16 bases between. CDR3 length: 15 residues. CDR3 DNA: TGCAGTGCTAGTCTTCAGGATATAGGATACAATGAGCAGTTCTTC. This translates into CSASLQDIGYNEQFF.

This clonotype was counted ten times or more. The V and J genes are TRBV6-2 or TRBV6-3 and TRBJ2-7; D not certain. V gave up 10 bases and J gave up 0 bases, with 10 bases separating them. The CDR3 sequence is 12 residues long. Germline-derived CDR1 and CDR2 are MNHEY and SVGEGT. In DNA form, the CDR3 reads TGTGCCATCGGAGAGAGCTCCTACGAGCAGTACGTC. It codes for CAIGESSYEQYV.

The V call is TRBV5-8, the J call TRBJ1-5, with 11 bases matching TRBD1. CDR3 length equals 15 residues. V lost 4 bases to trimming and J lost 4 bases; unmatched junction nucleotides: 4. The germline V gene has CDR1 SGHTS and CDR2 YDEGEE. CDR3: CASSGGTGGNQPQHF. The DNA of the CDR3 is TGTGCCAGCAGCGGGGGGACAGGGGGTAATCAGCCCCAGCATTTT.

The chain recombines TRBV7-6 with TRBJ2-1, with TRBD1 matching 11 bases. Germline V gene data show CDR1 as SGHVS and CDR2 as FNYEAQ. CDR3 length: 15 residues. V dropped 5 bases and J dropped 5; count of bases not matched to a gene: 5. CDR3 sequence (DNA): TGTGCCAGCAGCGCCCGGACAGGGGGCAACAATGAGCAGTTCTTC. This gives the protein CASSARTGGNNEQFF.

The rearrangement uses TRBV9 and TRBJ2-4, with D unresolved. Germline CDR1 and CDR2: SGDLS and YYNGEE. The CDR3 has 16 residues. The V end lost 3 bases, the J end lost 0 bases, and 13 bases lay between the germline ends. Here the CDR3 reads CASSARHTKAKNIQYF. The CDR3 nucleotides are TGTGCCAGCAGCGCTCGACACACCAAAGCCAAAAACATTCAGTACTTC.

The table lists this clonotype with many counts. This chain joins TRBV7-2 and TRBJ2-5, with 7 bases that match TRBD2. CDR1 SGHTA and CDR2 FQGNSA come from the germline V gene. CDR3 length: 15 amino acids. Trimming took 4 bases from V and 3 from J; bases not matched to a gene: 8. CDR3 amino acids: CASSYGLGGKETQYF. CDR3 sequence (DNA): TGTGCCAGCAGCTACGGACTAGGAGGAAAAGAGACCCAGTACTTC.

This clonotype was observed many times. V gene TRBV5-8 combines with J gene TRBJ1-2, with a possible D match to TRBD1 (6 bases). Trimming took 4 bases from V and 1 from J, leaving 11 bases between them. The CDR3 covers 14 residues. CDR1 SGHTS and CDR2 YDEGEE come from the germline V gene. The CDR3 region has the DNA TGTGCCAGCAGCCGGACAGCAAGTAACTATGGCTACACCTTC. It specifies CASSRTASNYGYTF. Drawing the rest from reference TRBV5-8 and TRBJ1-2, the complete variable domain is EAGVTQSPTHLIKTRGQQATLRCSPISGHTSVYWYQQALGLGLQFLLWYDEGEERNRGNFPPRFSGRQFPNYSSELNVNALELEDSALYLCASSRTASNYGYTFGSGTRLTVV.

The chain recombines TRBV6-5 with TRBJ1-1; D is undetermined. The CDR3 spans 14 residues. Between the trimmed V and J ends, which lost 5 bases and 6 bases, there was a span of 16 bases. In germline, CDR1 is MNHEY, CDR2 SVGAGI. The CDR3 loop reads CASSQDGVRAEAFF. Here the CDR3 DNA reads TGTGCCAGCAGTCAGGACGGGGTCCGAGCTGAAGCTTTCTTT.

The V and J genes are TRBV7-9 and TRBJ2-5, with unresolved D. V shed 5 bases and J shed 1 base, with 11 bases lying between them. There are 14 residues in the CDR3. Germline-derived CDR1 and CDR2 are SEHNR and FQNEAQ (reference sequence). Here the CDR3 DNA reads TGTGCCAGCAGCCCCTCAATCTCCCAAGAGACCCAGTACTTC. It translates to CASSPSISQETQYF.